This TCR beta chain came from a study of T cell clones after liver transplantation. The CDR3 is 12 amino acids. Germline V lookup: CDR1 SGHNT, CDR2 YENEEA. V lost 0 bases and J 10 bases, leaving 7 bases between the germline ends. TCRdb's table, derived via immunoSEQ multiplex PCR, lists solely in-frame clones and lacks some. In the table there are some 13,000 clones, less than 85% of which are singletons. The chain has TRBV11-3 and TRBJ2-1; D remains unclear. The sample consisted of CD8+ T cells from blood, taken at the 22-month timepoint. The sequence came from a human patient who received a liver transplant. Some T cells here may be from the graft donor. The CDR3 sequence is CASSLEGPEQFF. The CDR3 region has the DNA TGTGCCAGCAGCTTAGAGGGCCCAGAGCAGTTCTTC.